The entry below describes one TCR beta chain. Its antigen is not yet known. No much larger clone is present one base from it, and per-base qualities are unavailable. This entry belongs to a study of technical replicates of blood from several donors (dated by TCRdb to the late 2010s). Inclusive of the bounding cysteine and phenylalanine, the CDR3 is 18 residues long. Kept here is only the CDR3 DNA, which spans 54 bases and is read in frame from base 1. Reading the germline V gene gives CDR1 MNHNS and CDR2 SASEGT. The junction shows trimming of 1 base on V and 2 bases on J, plus 21 bases between the germline ends. Libraries were built with the immunoSEQ multiplex PCR assay. TCRdb mirrors the immuneACCESS table, restricted to in-frame sequences. Some clones are absent from its copies; in checked studies, under half trace to an unresolved V gene, and the reason for the others is unknown. The sample table contains some 80,000 clones; only one count was recorded for about 94% of them. The top ten clonotypes cover 0.3% to 0.4% of the sample.

This sequence was found in a human donor in good health. Recombination linked TRBV6-1 to TRBJ2-7; the D segment could be TRBD2, given 7 matching bases. Sequenced: T cells isolated from PBMCs. The CDR3 sequence is CASSEVGAGEWLTYEQYF. The DNA is as follows: TGTGCCAGCAGTGAAGTGGGGGCGGGAGAGTGGTTAACCTACGAGCAGTACTTC.